One sample yielded the 15 T cell receptor beta chains listed below, sequenced in a study of cytomegalovirus exposure and HLA in healthy donors listed by TCRdb under 2017. Preparation of the library involved the immunoSEQ multiplex PCR assay. A mixture of 60 forward primers for TCR Vbeta segments and 13 reverse primers for TCR Jbeta segments was used in the multiplex PCR. TCRdb's version of the immuneACCESS table is confined to in-frame rearrangements and falls short of the full clone set. An unresolved V gene accounts for under half of the shortfall where checked; the remainder is of unknown origin. Across this sample there are about 82,000 clones, with about 78% seen only once. The ten largest clones represent about 3.1% of the sample. The sequencing sample was made of PBMCs. The receptors derive from a man aged 50-59 years in good health and CMV-seronegative.

The genes are TRBV14 and TRBJ1-2; 7 bases are a match to TRBD1. Unmatched junction bases numbered 1, after V lost 1 base and J lost 5 bases. CDR1 and CDR2 from the germline V gene are SGHDN and FVKESK. The CDR3 spans 13 residues. The CDR3 region is CASSQGTGYGYTF. The CDR3 bases are TGTGCCAGCAGCCAAGGGACAGGTTATGGCTACACCTTC. Using reference TRBV14 and TRBJ1-2 for the parts outside the CDR3, the full variable domain is EAGVTQFPSHSVIEKGQTVTLRCDPISGHDNLYWYRRVMGKEIKFLLHFVKESKQDESGMPNNRFLAERTGGTYSTLKVQPAELEDSGVYFCASSQGTGYGYTFGSGTRLTVV.

The rearrangement uses TRBV18 and TRBJ1-5; TRBD1 matches at 9 bases. Germline-derived CDR1 and CDR2 are KGHSH and LQKENI. V was clipped by 3 bases and J by 3 bases; unmatched bases: 6. The CDR3 sequence is 16 residues long. Here the CDR3 reads CASSPAGTGNNQPQHF. The CDR3 DNA follows: TGTGCCAGCTCACCGGCCGGGACAGGGAACAATCAGCCCCAGCATTTT. Filled out from reference TRBV18 and TRBJ1-5, the complete variable domain reads NAGVMQNPRHLVRRRGQEARLRCSPMKGHSHVYWYRQLPEEGLKFMVYLQKENIIDESGMPKERFSAEFPKEGPSILRIQQVVRGDSAAYFCASSPAGTGNNQPQHFGDGTRLSIL.

The V call is TRBV6-1, the J call TRBJ2-1; D gene ambiguous. Germline V CDR1 and CDR2: MNHNS, SASEGT. The CDR3 totals 12 residues. V dropped 5 bases and J dropped 9 bases, with 11 bases sitting between them. The CDR3, as DNA: TGTGCCAGCAGTCGACCCTCGGGTGAGCAGTTCTTC. As protein: CASSRPSGEQFF.

CDR3 region: CASSRGLGQGYEQYF. CDR3 DNA: TGTGCCAGCAGCAGAGGTTTGGGACAGGGCTACGAGCAGTACTTC. This chain joins TRBV7-8 and TRBJ2-7, with TRBD1 identical over 9 bases. V was pared by 5 bases and J by 3 bases, with 8 bases of the junction left unmatched. Germline V gene lookup returns CDR1 SGHVS and CDR2 FQNEAQ. This CDR3 comprises 15 residues.

This chain uses TRBV6-5 with TRBJ1-2, with D maybe TRBD1 (6 bases). The CDR3 totals 13 residues. The germline CDR1 and CDR2 sequences are MNHEY and SVGAGI. V was clipped by 7 bases and J by 6 bases, with 15 bases between them. The DNA for the CDR3 is TGTGCCAGCACTAAAAAAAACAGGGATGGCTACACCTTC. Protein sequence: CASTKKNRDGYTF.

As to this clone: One junction end does not reproduce the germline sequence, and a read error may be involved. The chain carries TRBV7-9 and TRBJ2-3; D is perhaps TRBD1 (5 bases). This CDR3 spans 12 amino acids. Germline V gives CDR1 SEHNR, CDR2 FQNEAQ (reference sequence). CDR3 DNA sequence: TGTTCCAGCCAGGGCGTTGCGGATACGCAGTATTTT. It translates to CSSQGVADTQYF.

This chain joins TRBV5-1 and TRBJ2-5, with D perhaps TRBD2 (6 bases). The V gene lost 2 bases and the J gene lost 1 base, with 15 bases spanning the gap. Per germline, CDR1 SGHRS and CDR2 YFSETQ. The CDR3 length is 16 residues. CDR3 protein: CASSLAGWTSQETQYF. The CDR3 coding sequence is TGCGCCAGCAGCTTAGCGGGTTGGACAAGCCAAGAGACCCAGTACTTC. The variable domain in full, completed from reference TRBV5-1 and TRBJ2-5, reads KAGVTQTPRYLIKTRGQQVTLSCSPISGHRSVSWYQQTPGQGLQFLFEYFSETQRNKGNFPGRFSGRQFSNSRSEMNVSTLELGDSALYLCASSLAGWTSQETQYFGPGTRLLVL.

The chain employs TRBV27 and TRBJ2-2; a possible D gene is TRBD1 (6 bases). V gave up 2 bases and J gave up 1 base, with 8 bases separating them. The CDR3 runs to 15 residues. CDR1 and CDR2 from the germline V gene are MNHEY and SMNVEV (reference sequence). The chain's CDR3 is CASSLGQRNTGELFF. The CDR3 nucleotides read TGTGCCAGCAGTTTAGGACAGAGGAACACCGGGGAGCTGTTTTTT.

The chain recombines TRBV10-3 with TRBJ2-7; D is perhaps TRBD1 (5 bases). The CDR3 runs 13 residues. Germline V gives CDR1 ENHRY, CDR2 SYGVKD. Trimming took 11 bases from V and 2 from J, leaving 16 bases between them. CDR3 in DNA: TGTGCCGCCGGAAGGGGCCAAACCTACGAGCAGTACTTC. Amino acid sequence: CAAGRGQTYEQYF.

This chain links TRBV28 with TRBJ2-4; 8 bases are shared with TRBD1. The CDR3 is 15 amino acids. Germline V lookup: CDR1 MDHEN, CDR2 SYDVKM. The junction had 12 bases not matched to a gene; V was cut back by 7 bases and J by 7 bases. CDR3 nucleotide sequence: TGTGCCAGCATCCCCACAGGGGGTGGGGGGAACATTCAGTACTTC. Translation: CASIPTGGGGNIQYF.

The chain recombines TRBV18 with TRBJ2-3; TRBD2 matches 9 bases. Looked up from germline, CDR1 is KGHSH and CDR2 is LQKENI. This CDR3 is built from 15 residues. V was pared by 5 bases and J by 2 bases, with 5 bases of the junction left unmatched. CDR3 nucleotide sequence: TGTGCCAGCTCAGCGGGACTAGCATCCACAGATACGCAGTATTTT. Its translation is CASSAGLASTDTQYF.

The rearrangement links TRBV10-3 to TRBJ1-5; 9 bases map to TRBD1. The CDR3 covers 14 residues. The germline V gene encodes CDR1 ENHRY and CDR2 SYGVKD. The J segment lost 1 base and the V segment lost 11 bases, leaving 6 bases of the junction unmatched. The CDR3 coding sequence is TGTGCCTCCAGACAGGGGGAAAGCAATCAGCCCCAGCATTTT. Its translation is CASRQGESNQPQHF.

This clone has a handful of counts. The J gene is TRBJ1-6, the V gene TRBV6-5; D call uncertain. The V gene's germline CDR1 is MNHEY and CDR2 SVGAGI. The CDR3 covers 14 residues. Trimming cost V 4 bases and J 10 bases, with 14 bases left between them. CDR3 DNA: TGTGCCAGCAGTTCAGAGTCAGGCCGGTCACCCCTCCACTTT. It translates to CASSSESGRSPLHF.

The chain combines TRBV15 with TRBJ2-6; TRBD1 agrees at 9 bases. Trimming removed 5 bases from V and 3 bases from J; junction bases left unmatched: 5. Germline loops: CDR1 LNHNV, CDR2 YYDKDF (reference sequence). CDR3 length: 16 residues. CDR3 sequence reads: CATSGDRVFGANVLTF. CDR3 bases: TGTGCCACCAGCGGGGACAGGGTATTTGGGGCCAACGTCCTGACTTTC.

The table lists this clone with many counts. The chain links TRBV4-1 to TRBJ1-2, with 8 bases matching TRBD1. This CDR3 has 14 residues. Germline V lookup: CDR1 MGHRA, CDR2 YSYEKL. After removal of 4 bases from V and 8 bases from J, the junction contained 9 bases not matched to a gene. The CDR3 protein is CASSPGKDRDGYTF. CDR3 sequence (DNA): TGCGCCAGCAGCCCGGGTAAGGACAGGGACGGCTACACCTTC.